Following are 12 T cell receptor beta chains from one sample sequenced in a study of T cell changes during pregnancy in multiple sclerosis. Produced via immunoSEQ multiplex PCR; TCRdb's table is partial and in-frame only. The sample has 78,000 or so clones, approximately 90% seen once; the top ten hold 1.4% to 1.5%. The specimen comprised peripheral blood, sampled before pregnancy. The origin of the receptors is a female donor with multiple sclerosis, enrolled in a pregnancy study.

V and J are TRBV7-3 and TRBJ2-3; no firm D call. The V end was cut by 1 base, the J end by 3 bases, with 11 bases between. Germline V gene lookup returns CDR1 SGHTA and CDR2 FQGTGA. The CDR3 length is 15 residues. The CDR3 is CASSLNPEWTDTQYF. DNA of the CDR3: TGTGCCAGCAGCTTAAACCCCGAGTGGACAGATACGCAGTATTTT.

This rearrangement joins TRBV5-1 to TRBJ1-1; TRBD1 might be the D (6 bases). The CDR3 extends over 14 amino acids. CDR1 and CDR2 from the germline V gene are SGHRS and YFSETQ. The V end lost 4 bases, the J end lost 3 bases, and 13 bases lay between the germline ends. CDR3 nucleotide sequence: TGCGCCAGCAGCCCCATGGGGGCGGACACTGAAGCTTTCTTT. Amino acid sequence: CASSPMGADTEAFF.

The chain has TRBV5-1 and TRBJ2-1; 7 bases fit TRBD2. The CDR3 has 15 residues. The junction had 6 bases not matched to a gene; V was cut back by 4 bases and J by 2 bases. CDR1 SGHRS and CDR2 YFSETQ come from the germline V gene. As DNA, the CDR3 is TGCGCCAGCAGCGAGGGACTAAAGCCCTACAATGAGCAGTTCTTC. Amino acids: CASSEGLKPYNEQFF.

The V and J genes are TRBV23-1 and TRBJ1-3; 7 nucleotides align to TRBD1. TRBV23-1 qualifies as an ORF whose function is uncertain. CDR3 length: 14 residues. With 6 bases clipped from V and 0 bases from J, the junction kept 2 bases outside the gene matches. This CDR3 reads CASSRDSSGNTIYF. The CDR3 DNA is TGCGCCAGCAGCCGGGACAGCTCTGGAAACACCATATATTTT.

The chain combines TRBV5-4 with TRBJ2-2; TRBD2 matches at 10 bases. Trimming cost V 5 bases and J 6 bases; bases outside gene matches: 7. Germline CDR1 and CDR2: SGHNT and YYREEE (reference sequence). This CDR3 region has 15 residues. CDR3 DNA: TGTGCCAGCAGGATAAGCGGGGGGGCTGCCGGGGAGCTGTTTTTT. It codes for CASRISGGAAGELFF.

V gene TRBV9 combines with J gene TRBJ2-3, with TRBD2 matching 7 bases. Germline CDR1 is SGDLS and CDR2 is YYNGEE. The CDR3 is made up of 17 amino acids. The V segment lost 4 bases and the J segment 6 bases; nucleotides outside the gene matches: 17. The CDR3 DNA reads as TGTGCCAGCAGCTACACTTGGGGGGGGAAGGAGTTGGATACGCAGTATTTT. Protein product: CASSYTWGGKELDTQYF.

The V gene is TRBV5-1, the J gene TRBJ2-3, with D tentatively TRBD1 (6 bases). The length of the CDR3 is 15 residues. Deletions cut 4 bases from V and 5 bases from J, with 17 bases between. The germline V gene has CDR1 SGHRS and CDR2 YFSETQ. As DNA, the CDR3 is TGCGCCAGCAGCCTAGGGGGATTTAGTAAAGATACGCAGTATTTT. Amino acids: CASSLGGFSKDTQYF.

CDR3 in DNA: TGTGCCAGCAGCGATGGACCGGGATTTACGAACACTGAAGCTTTCTTT. This sequence encodes CASSDGPGFTNTEAFF. This chain connects TRBV5-6 to TRBJ1-1; D remains unclear. The CDR3 is 16 residues long. The germline gives CDR1 SGHDT, CDR2 YYEEEE. V dropped 4 bases and J dropped 1 base, with 17 bases sitting between them.

The chain has TRBV7-9 and TRBJ2-5; the match to TRBD1 covers 7 bases. V gave up 4 bases and J gave up 5 bases; unmatched junction bases: 7. From germline, CDR1 is SEHNR and CDR2 FQNEAQ (reference sequence). The CDR3 has 14 residues. CDR3 bases: TGTGCCAGCAGCTCCCTGGGACAGTCGGAGACCCAGTACTTC. Translated, it gives CASSSLGQSETQYF. Looking up the rest from reference TRBV7-9 and TRBJ2-5 gives the full variable domain: DTGVSQNPRHKITKRGQNVTFRCDPISEHNRLYWYRQTLGQGPEFLTYFQNEAQLEKSRLLSDRFSAERPKGSFSTLEIQRTEQGDSAMYLCASSSLGQSETQYFGPGTRLLVL.

The rearrangement joins TRBV9 to TRBJ1-1; TRBD1 might be the D (6 bases). Germline values: CDR1 SGDLS, CDR2 YYNGEE. The V gene lost 0 bases and the J gene lost 11 bases, with 20 bases spanning the gap. The CDR3 consists of 15 residues. The CDR3 DNA sequence: TGTGCCAGCAGCGTAGTCGCCGGGACAACCAACGGGGCTTTCTTT. Protein sequence: CASSVVAGTTNGAFF.

Points on this clone: Germline is not matched at one junction end, which may reflect a read error. The V gene is TRBV15, the J gene TRBJ1-2, with TRBD1 matching 8 bases. The CDR3 totals 17 residues. Germline V CDR1 and CDR2: LNHNV, YYDKDF (reference sequence). The chain's CDR3 is CATTRETPPGQVYGYTF. CDR3 nucleotide sequence: TGTGCCACCACCAGAGAAACCCCCCCGGGACAGGTCTATGGCTACACCTTC.

The chain carries TRBV6-6 and TRBJ2-7; TRBD2 matches 12 bases. V was clipped by 3 bases and J by 6 bases; unmatched bases: 6. Per germline, CDR1 MNHNY and CDR2 SVGAGI (reference sequence). The CDR3 loop spans 15 amino acids. The CDR3 region is CASSYPSGGALEQYF. The DNA for the CDR3 is TGTGCCAGCAGTTATCCTAGCGGGGGGGCCCTCGAGCAGTACTTC.